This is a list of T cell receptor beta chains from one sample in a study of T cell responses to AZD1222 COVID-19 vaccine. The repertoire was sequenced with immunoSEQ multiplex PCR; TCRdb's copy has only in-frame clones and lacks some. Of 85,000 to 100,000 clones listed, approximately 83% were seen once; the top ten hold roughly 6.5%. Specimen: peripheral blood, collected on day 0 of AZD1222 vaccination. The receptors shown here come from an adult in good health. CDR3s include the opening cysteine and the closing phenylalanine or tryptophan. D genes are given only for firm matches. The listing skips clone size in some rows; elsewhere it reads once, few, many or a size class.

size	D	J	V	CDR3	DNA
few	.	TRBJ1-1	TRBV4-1	CASSPEAIHMNTEAFF	TGCGCCAGCAGCCCCGAGGCGATCCACATGAACACTGAAGCTTTCTTT
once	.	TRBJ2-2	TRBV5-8	CASSLLNGVVGELFF	TGTGCCAGCAGCCTCTTAAACGGAGTGGTCGGGGAGCTGTTTTTT
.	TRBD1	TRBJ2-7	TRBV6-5	CASSRSGTGDLEQYF	TGTGCCAGCAGCCGATCCGGGACAGGGGACCTCGAGCAGTACTTC
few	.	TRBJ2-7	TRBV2	CASRADNLGPYEQYF	TGTGCCAGCAGAGCCGACAACCTAGGACCCTACGAGCAGTACTTC
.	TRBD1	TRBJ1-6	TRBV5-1	CASAEGGGNSPLHF	TGCGCCAGCGCAGAAGGGGGCGGCAATTCACCCCTCCACTTT
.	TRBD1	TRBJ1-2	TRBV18	CASSPSTGDSWGYTF	TGTGCCAGCTCACCCTCTACAGGGGACTCTTGGGGCTACACCTTC
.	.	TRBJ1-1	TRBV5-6	CASSLGAGRNTEAFF	TGTGCCAGCAGCTTGGGGGCGGGCAGGAACACTGAAGCTTTCTTT
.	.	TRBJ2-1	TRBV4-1	CASSLTMDNNEQFF	TGCGCCAGCAGCCTTACCATGGACAACAATGAGCAGTTCTTC
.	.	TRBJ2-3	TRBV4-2	CASSQDRTDMGKDTQYF	TGTGCCAGCAGCCAAGATCGGACGGACATGGGAAAAGATACGCAGTATTTT
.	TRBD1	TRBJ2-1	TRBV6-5	CASTGTGRKGEQFF	TGTGCCAGCACTGGGACAGGGAGGAAAGGTGAGCAGTTCTTC
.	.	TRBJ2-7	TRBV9	CASSPGGRDEQYF	TGTGCCAGCAGCCCCGGGGGCAGGGACGAGCAGTACTTC
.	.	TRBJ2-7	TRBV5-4	CASSLGADTYEQYF	TGTGCCAGCAGCTTGGGAGCAGATACCTACGAGCAGTACTTC
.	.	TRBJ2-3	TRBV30	CAWSRPGARDTQYF	TGTGCCTGGAGCCGACCGGGAGCTAGAGATACGCAGTATTTT
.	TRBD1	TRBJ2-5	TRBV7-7	CASSFGRDRDQETQYF	TGTGCTAGCAGCTTCGGACGGGACAGGGATCAAGAGACCCAGTACTTC
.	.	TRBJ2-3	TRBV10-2	CARSGPGTGADTQYF	TGCGCCCGCAGTGGCCCGGGGACGGGGGCAGATACGCAGTATTTT
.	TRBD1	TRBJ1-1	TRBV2	CASLGQGLLTEAFF	TGTGCCAGTCTGGGACAGGGGTTGCTCACTGAAGCTTTCTTT